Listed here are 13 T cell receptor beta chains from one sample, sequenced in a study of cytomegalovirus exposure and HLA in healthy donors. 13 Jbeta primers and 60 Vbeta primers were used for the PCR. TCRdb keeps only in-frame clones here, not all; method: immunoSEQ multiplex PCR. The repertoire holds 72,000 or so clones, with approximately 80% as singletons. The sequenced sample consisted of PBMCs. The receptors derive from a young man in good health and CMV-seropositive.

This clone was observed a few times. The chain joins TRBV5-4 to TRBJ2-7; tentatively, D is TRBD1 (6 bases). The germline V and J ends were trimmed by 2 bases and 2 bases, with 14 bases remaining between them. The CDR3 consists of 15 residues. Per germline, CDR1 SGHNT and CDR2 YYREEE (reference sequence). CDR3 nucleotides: TGTGCCAGCAGCTTTCAAGGGGGTGGCCCCTACGAGCAGTACTTC. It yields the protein CASSFQGGGPYEQYF.

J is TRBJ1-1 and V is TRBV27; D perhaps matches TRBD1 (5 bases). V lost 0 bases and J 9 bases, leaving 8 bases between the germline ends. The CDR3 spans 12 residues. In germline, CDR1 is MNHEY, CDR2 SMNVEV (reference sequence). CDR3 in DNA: TGTGCCAGCAGTTTATCTGGGGGGAAAGCTTTCTTT. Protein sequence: CASSLSGGKAFF.

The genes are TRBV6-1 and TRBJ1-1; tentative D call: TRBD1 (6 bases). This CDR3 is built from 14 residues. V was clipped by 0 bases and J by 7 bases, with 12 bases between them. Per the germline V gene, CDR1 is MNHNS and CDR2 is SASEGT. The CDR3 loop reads CASSEAGIQGEAFF. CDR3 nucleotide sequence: TGTGCCAGCAGTGAAGCGGGGATACAGGGTGAAGCTTTCTTT.

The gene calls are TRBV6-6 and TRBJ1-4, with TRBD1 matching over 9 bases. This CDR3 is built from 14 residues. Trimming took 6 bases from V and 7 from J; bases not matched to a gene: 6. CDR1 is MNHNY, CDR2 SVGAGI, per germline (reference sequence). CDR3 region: CASSRDRDGEKLFF. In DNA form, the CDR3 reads TGTGCCAGCAGCCGGGACAGGGATGGTGAAAAACTGTTTTTT.

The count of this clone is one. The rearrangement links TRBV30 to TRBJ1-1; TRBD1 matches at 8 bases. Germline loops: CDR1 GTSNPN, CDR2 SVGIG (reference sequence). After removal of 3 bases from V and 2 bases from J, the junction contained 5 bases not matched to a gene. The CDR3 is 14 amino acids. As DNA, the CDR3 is TGTGCCTGGAGCTTGACAGGGGTTAACACTGAAGCTTTCTTT. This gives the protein CAWSLTGVNTEAFF.

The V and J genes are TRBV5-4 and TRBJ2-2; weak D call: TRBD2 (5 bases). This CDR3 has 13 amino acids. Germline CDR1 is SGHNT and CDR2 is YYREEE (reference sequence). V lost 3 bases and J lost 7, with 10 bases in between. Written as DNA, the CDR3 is TGTGCCAGCAGCTCTGACTACTTCGGGGAGCTGTTTTTT. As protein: CASSSDYFGELFF.

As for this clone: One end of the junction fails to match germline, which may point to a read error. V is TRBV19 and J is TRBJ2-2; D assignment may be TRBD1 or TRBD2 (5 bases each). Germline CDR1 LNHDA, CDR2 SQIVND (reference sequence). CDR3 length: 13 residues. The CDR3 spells CASSLEGSGELFF. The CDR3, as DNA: TGTGCCAGTAGTCTAGAGGGGAGCGGGGAGCTGTTTTTT.

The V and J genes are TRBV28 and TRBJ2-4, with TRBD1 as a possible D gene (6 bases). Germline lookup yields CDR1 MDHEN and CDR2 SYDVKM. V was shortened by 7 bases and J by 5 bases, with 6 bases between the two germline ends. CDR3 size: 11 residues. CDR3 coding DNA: TGTGCCAGCAAGGGGGAAAACATTCAGTACTTC. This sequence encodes CASKGENIQYF.

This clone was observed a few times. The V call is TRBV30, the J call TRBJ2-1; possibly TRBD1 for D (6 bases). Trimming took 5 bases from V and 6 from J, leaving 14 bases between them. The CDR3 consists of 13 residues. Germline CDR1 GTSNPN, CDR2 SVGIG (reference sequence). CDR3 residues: CAWLPGVPNEQFF. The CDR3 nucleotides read TGTGCCTGGCTGCCAGGGGTTCCCAATGAGCAGTTCTTC.

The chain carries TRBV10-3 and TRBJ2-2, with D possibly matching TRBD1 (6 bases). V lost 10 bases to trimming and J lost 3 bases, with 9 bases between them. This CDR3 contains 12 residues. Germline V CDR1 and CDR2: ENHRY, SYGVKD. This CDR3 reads CATGTHTGELFF. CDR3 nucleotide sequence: TGTGCCACCGGGACACACACCGGGGAGCTGTTTTTT.

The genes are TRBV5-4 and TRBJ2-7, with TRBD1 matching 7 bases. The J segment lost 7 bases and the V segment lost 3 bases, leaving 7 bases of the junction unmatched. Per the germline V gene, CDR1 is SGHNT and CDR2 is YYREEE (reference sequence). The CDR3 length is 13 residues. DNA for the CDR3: TGTGCCAGCAGCTCCTGGACAGGTGAAGAGCAGTACTTC. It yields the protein CASSSWTGEEQYF. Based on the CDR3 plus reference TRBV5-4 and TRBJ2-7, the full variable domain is ETGVTQSPTHLIKTRGQQVTLRCSSQSGHNTVSWYQQALGQGPQFIFQYYREEENGRGNFPPRFSGLQFPNYSSELNVNALELDDSALYLCASSSWTGEEQYFGPGTRLTVT.

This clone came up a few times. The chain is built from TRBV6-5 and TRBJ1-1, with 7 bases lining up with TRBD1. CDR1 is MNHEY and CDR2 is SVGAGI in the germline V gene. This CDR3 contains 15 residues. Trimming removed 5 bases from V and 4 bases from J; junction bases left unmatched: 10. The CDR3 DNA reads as TGTGCCAGCAGTCTAGGACAGGCCCTGGGCACTGAAGCTTTCTTT. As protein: CASSLGQALGTEAFF.

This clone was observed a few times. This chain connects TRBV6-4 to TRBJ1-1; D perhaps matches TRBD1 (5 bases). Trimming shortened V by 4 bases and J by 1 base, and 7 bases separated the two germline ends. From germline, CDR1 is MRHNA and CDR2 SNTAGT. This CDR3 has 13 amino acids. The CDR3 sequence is CASSVRANTEAFF. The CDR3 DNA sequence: TGTGCCAGCAGTGTCAGGGCGAACACTGAAGCTTTCTTT.